This T cell receptor beta chain was recovered during a study of OX40 agonist ivuxolimab in advanced cancers. The overall study: Patients with prior anti-PD-1, anti-PD-L1 or anti-CTLA-4 therapy were eligible; 35% to 50% had some.

Study-wide findings and caveats: The antigen specificity of the peripheral T cells (those that were expanded) was not determined.

At baseline, cycle 4 day 1, and cycle 7 day 1, blood was sampled. This CDR3 contains 15 residues. The germline CDR1 and CDR2 sequences are MNHEY and SVGAGI. The V gene end was trimmed by 2 bases and the J gene end by 5 bases; junction bases not matched to a gene: 4. On this clone: Its specificity is unknown.

TCRdb's table, derived via immunoSEQ multiplex PCR, lists solely in-frame clones and lacks some. The sample includes 60,000 to 75,000 clones, 92% seen only once; the top ten take around 15%. This chain connects TRBV6-5 to TRBJ1-1, with 11 bases that match TRBD1. The specimen was CD4+ or CD8+ T cells sorted from blood, collected in a trial of the OX40 agonist ivuxolimab. This TCR derives from an adult with an advanced solid tumor such as melanoma, head and neck, liver or kidney cancer. CDR3 sequence reads: CASSYGTGGYTEAFF. The DNA of the CDR3 is TGTGCCAGCAGTTACGGGACAGGGGGTTATACTGAAGCTTTCTTT.